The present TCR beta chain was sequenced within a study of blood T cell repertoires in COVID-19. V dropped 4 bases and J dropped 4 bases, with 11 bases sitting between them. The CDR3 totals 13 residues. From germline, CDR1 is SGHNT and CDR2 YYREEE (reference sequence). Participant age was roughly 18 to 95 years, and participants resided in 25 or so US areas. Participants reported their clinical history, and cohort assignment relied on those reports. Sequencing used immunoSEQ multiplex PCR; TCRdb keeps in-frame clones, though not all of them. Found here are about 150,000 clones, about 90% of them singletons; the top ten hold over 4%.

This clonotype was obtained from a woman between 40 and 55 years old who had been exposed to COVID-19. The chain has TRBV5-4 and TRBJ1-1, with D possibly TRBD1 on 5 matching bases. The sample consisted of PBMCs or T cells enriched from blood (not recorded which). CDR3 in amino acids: CASSAGGSTEAFF. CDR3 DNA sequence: TGTGCCAGCAGCGCGGGGGGGAGCACTGAAGCTTTCTTT.